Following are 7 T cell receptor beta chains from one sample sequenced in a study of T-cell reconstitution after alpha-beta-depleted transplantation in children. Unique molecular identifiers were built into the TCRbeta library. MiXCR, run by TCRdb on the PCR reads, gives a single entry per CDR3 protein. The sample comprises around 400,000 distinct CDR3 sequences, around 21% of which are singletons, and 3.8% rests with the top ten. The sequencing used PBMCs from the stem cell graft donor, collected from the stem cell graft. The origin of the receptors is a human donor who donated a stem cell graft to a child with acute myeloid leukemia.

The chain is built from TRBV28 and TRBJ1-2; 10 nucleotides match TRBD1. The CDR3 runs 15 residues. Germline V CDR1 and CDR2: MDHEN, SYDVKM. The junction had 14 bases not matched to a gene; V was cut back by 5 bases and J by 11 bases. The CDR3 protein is CASSRPGTGVGSYTF. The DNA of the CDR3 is TGTGCCAGCAGTAGGCCTGGGACAGGGGTAGGTAGTTACACCTTC.

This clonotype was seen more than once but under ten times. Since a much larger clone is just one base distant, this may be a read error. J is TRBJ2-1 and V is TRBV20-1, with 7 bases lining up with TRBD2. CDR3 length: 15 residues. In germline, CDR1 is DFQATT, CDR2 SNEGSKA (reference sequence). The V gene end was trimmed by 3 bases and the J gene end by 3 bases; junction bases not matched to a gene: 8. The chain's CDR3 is CSASPREVHYNEQFF. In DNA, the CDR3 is TGCAGTGCTAGCCCCCGGGAGGTGCACTACAATGAGCAGTTCTTC.

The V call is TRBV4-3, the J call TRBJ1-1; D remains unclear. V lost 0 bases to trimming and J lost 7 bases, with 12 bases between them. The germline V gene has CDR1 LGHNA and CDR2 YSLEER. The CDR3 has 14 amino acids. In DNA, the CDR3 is TGCGCCAGCAGCCAAGATTGGACCTGGGGTGAAGCTTTCTTT. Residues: CASSQDWTWGEAFF.

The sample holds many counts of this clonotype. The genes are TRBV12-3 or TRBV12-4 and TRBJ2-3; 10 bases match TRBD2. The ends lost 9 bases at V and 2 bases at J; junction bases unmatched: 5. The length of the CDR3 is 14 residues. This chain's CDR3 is CASASGRVTDTQYF. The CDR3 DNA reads TGTGCCAGTGCGAGCGGGAGGGTCACAGATACGCAGTATTTT.

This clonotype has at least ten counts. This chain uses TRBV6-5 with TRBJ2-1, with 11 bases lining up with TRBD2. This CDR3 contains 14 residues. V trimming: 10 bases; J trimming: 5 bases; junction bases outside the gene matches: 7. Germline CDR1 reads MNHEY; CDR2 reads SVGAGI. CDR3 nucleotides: TGTGCCACCGTTAGCGGGAGGGCCCACAATGAGCAGTTCTTC. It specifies CATVSGRAHNEQFF.

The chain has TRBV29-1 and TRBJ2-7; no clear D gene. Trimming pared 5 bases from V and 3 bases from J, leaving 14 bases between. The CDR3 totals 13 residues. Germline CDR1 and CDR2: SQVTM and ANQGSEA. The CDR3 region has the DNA TGCAGCGTTCACCTCTCCCCCGACTACGAGCAGTACTTC. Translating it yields CSVHLSPDYEQYF.

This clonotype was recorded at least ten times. The CDR3 sequence: CASSYRGRAMETQYF. The CDR3 bases are TGTGCCAGCAGCTACAGGGGGCGCGCAATGGAGACCCAGTACTTC. V and J are TRBV25-1 and TRBJ2-5; 9 bases line up with TRBD1. The CDR3 has 15 residues. Per germline, CDR1 MGHDK and CDR2 SYGVNS. V gave up 6 bases and J gave up 5 bases; unmatched junction bases: 10.